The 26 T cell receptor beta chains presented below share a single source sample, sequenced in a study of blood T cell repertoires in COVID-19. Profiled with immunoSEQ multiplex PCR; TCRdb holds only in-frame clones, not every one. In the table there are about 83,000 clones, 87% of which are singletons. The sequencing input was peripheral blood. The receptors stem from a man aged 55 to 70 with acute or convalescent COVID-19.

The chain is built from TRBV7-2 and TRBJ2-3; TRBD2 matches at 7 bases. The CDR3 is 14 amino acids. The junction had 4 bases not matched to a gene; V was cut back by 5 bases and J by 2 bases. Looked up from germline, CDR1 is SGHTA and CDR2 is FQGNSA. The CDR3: CASSRAGTTDTQYF. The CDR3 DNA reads TGTGCCAGCAGCAGAGCGGGAACCACAGATACGCAGTATTTT.

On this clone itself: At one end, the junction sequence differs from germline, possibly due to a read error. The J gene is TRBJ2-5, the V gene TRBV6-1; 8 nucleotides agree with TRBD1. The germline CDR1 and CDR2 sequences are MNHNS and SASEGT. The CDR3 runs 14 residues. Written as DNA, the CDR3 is TGTGCCAGCAGTGAAGGGACAGGGCAAGGGACCCAGTACTTC. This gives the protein CASSEGTGQGTQYF.

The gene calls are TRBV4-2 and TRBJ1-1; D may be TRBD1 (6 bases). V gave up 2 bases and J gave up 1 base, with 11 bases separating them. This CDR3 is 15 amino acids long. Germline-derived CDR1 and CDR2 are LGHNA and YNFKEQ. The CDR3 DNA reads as TGTGCCAGCAGCCAAATCTTAGGGGGGAACACTGAAGCTTTCTTT. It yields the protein CASSQILGGNTEAFF.

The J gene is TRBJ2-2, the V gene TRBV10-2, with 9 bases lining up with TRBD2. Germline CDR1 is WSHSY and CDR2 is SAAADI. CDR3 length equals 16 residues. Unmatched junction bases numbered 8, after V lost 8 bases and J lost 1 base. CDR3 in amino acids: CASSPASGENTGELFF. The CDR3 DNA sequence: TGCGCCAGCTCCCCCGCTAGCGGGGAGAACACCGGGGAGCTGTTTTTT.

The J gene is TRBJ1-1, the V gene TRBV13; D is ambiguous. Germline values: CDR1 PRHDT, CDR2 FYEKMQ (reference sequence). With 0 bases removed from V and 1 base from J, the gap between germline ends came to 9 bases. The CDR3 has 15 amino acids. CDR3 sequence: CASSLGQTPNTEAFF. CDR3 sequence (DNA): TGTGCCAGCAGCTTAGGACAGACACCGAACACTGAAGCTTTCTTT.

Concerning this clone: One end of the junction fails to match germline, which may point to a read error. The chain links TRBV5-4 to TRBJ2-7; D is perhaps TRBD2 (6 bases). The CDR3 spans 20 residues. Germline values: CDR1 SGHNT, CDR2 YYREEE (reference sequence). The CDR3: CASSLPFLRGERGLRASMGF. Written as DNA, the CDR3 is TGTGCCAGCAGCTTACCTTTTCTCCGCGGGGAGAGGGGCCTGAGGGCGAGCATGGGATTC.

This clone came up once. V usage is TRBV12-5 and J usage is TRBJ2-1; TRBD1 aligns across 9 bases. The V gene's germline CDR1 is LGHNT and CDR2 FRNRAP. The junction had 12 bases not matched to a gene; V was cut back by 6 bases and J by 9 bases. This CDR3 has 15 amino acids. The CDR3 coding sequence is TGTGCTAGTGGCCCGGACAGGGGAACTCCAAGTGAGCAGTTCTTC. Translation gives CASGPDRGTPSEQFF. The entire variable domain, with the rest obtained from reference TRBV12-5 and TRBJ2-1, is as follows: DARVTQTPRHKVTEMGQEVTMRCQPILGHNTVFWYRQTMMQGLELLAYFRNRAPLDDSGMPKDRFSAEMPDATLATLKIQPSEPRDSAVYFCASGPDRGTPSEQFFGPGTRLTVL.

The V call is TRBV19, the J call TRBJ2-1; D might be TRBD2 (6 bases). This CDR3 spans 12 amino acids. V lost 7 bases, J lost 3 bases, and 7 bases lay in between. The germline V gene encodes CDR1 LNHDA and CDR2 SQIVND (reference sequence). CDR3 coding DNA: TGTGCCAGTAAGGAGGGCTACAATGAGCAGTTCTTC. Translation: CASKEGYNEQFF.

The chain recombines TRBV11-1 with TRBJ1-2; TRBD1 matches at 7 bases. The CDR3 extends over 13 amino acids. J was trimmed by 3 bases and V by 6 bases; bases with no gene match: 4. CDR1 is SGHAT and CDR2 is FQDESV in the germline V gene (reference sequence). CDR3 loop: CASRVGTDYGYTF. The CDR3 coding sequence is TGTGCCAGCAGAGTAGGGACAGACTATGGCTACACCTTC.

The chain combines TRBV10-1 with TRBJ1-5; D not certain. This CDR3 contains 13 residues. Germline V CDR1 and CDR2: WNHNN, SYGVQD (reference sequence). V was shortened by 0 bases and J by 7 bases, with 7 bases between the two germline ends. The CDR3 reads CASSESRGQPQHF. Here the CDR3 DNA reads TGCGCCAGCAGTGAGTCTAGAGGCCAGCCCCAGCATTTT.

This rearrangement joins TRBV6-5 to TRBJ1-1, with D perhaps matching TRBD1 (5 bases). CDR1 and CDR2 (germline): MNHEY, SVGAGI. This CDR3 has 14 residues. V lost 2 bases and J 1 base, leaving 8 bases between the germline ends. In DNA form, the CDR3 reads TGTGCCAGCAGTTACCTCGGGGGGAACACTGAAGCTTTCTTT. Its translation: CASSYLGGNTEAFF.

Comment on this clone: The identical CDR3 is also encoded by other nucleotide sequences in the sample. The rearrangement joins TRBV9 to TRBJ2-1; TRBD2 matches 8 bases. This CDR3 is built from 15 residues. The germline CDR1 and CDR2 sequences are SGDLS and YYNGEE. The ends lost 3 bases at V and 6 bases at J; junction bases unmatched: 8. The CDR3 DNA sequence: TGTGCCAGCAGCGGACGGGGGGGGGCGGTCAATGAGCAGTTCTTC. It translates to CASSGRGGAVNEQFF.

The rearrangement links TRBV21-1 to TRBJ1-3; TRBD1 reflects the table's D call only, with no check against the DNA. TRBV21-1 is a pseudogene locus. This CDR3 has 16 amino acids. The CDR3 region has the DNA TGTGCCAGCAGCAAAGACGGGGACAGGGTTGGAAACACCATATATTTT. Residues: CASSKDGDRVGNTIYF.

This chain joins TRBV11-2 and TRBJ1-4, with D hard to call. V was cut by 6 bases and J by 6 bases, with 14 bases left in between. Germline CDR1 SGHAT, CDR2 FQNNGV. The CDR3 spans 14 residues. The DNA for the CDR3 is TGTGCCAGCAGAGATGACATTTCCGATGAAAAACTGTTTTTT. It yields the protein CASRDDISDEKLFF.

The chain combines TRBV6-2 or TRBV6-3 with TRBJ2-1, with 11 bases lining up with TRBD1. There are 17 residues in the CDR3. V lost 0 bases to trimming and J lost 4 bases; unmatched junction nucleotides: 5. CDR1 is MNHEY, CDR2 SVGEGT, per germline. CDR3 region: CASSYSGTGGIYNEQFF. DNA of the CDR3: TGTGCCAGCAGTTACTCCGGGACAGGGGGAATTTACAATGAGCAGTTCTTC.

CDR3 region: CSVGKKGTYNEQFF. In nucleotides, the CDR3 is TGCAGCGTTGGAAAAAAGGGGACCTACAATGAGCAGTTCTTC. The chain has TRBV29-1 and TRBJ2-1; D might be TRBD1 (5 bases). The V gene lost 4 bases and the J gene lost 2 bases, with 12 bases spanning the gap. In germline, CDR1 is SQVTM, CDR2 ANQGSEA. This CDR3 has 14 amino acids.

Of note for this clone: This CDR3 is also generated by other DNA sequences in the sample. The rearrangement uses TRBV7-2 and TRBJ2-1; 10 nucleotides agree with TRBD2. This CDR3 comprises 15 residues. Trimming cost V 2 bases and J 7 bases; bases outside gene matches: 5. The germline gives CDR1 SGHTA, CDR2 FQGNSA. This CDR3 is CASSLLAGVLNEQFF. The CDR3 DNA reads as TGTGCCAGCAGCTTACTAGCGGGGGTGTTGAATGAGCAGTTCTTC.

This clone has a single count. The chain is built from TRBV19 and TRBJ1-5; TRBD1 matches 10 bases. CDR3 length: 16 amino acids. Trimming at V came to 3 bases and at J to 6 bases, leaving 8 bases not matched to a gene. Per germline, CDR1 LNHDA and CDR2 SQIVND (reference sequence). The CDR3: CASSMTAGDRGQPQHF. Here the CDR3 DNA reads TGTGCCAGTAGTATGACAGCAGGGGACAGGGGTCAGCCCCAGCATTTT. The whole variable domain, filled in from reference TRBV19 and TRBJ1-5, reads DGGITQSPKYLFRKEGQNVTLSCEQNLNHDAMYWYRQDPGQGLRLIYYSQIVNDFQKGDIAEGYSVSREKKESFPLTVTSAQKNPTAFYLCASSMTAGDRGQPQHFGDGTRLSIL.

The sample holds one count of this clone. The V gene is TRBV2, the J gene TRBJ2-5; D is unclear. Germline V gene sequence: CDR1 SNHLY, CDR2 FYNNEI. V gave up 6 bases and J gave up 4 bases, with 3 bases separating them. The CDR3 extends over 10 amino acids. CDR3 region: CASRAETQYF. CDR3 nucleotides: TGTGCCAGCAGGGCAGAGACCCAGTACTTC.

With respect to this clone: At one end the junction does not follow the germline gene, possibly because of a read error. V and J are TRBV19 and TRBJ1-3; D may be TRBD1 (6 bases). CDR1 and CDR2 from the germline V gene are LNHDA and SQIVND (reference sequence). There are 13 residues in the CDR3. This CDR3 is CASSTGHPTPRDF. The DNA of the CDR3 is TGTGCCAGTAGCACGGGACATCCCACCCCCCGGGATTTT.

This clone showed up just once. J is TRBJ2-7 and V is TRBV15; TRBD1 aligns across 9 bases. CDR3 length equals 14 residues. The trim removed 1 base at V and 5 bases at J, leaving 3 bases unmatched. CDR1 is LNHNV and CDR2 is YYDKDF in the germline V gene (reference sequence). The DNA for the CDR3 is TGTGCCACCAGCAGAGTGGACAGGGGAAACGAGCAGTACTTC. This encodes CATSRVDRGNEQYF.

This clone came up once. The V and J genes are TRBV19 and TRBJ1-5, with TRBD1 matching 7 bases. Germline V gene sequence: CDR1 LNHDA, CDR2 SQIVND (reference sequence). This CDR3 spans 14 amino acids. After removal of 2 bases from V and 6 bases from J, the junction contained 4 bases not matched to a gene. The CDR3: CASSIRGGFQPQHF. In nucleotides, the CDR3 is TGTGCCAGTAGTATAAGAGGGGGCTTTCAGCCCCAGCATTTT.

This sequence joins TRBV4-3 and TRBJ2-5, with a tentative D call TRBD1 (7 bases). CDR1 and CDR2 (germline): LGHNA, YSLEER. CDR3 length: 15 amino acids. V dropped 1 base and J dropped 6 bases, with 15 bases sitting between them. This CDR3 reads CASSQGGGGAQTQYF. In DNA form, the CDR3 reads TGCGCCAGCAGCCAAGGAGGAGGGGGCGCCCAGACCCAGTACTTC.

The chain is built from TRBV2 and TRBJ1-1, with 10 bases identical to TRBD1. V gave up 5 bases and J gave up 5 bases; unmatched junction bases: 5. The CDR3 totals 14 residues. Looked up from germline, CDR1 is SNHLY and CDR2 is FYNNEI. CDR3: CASSRTGGNTEAFF. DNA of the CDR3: TGTGCCAGCAGTCGGACAGGGGGAAATACTGAAGCTTTCTTT. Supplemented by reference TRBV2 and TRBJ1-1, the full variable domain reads EPEVTQTPSHQVTQMGQEVILRCVPISNHLYFYWYRQILGQKVEFLVSFYNNEISEKSEIFDDQFSVERPDGSNFTLKIRSTKLEDSAMYFCASSRTGGNTEAFFGQGTRLTVV.

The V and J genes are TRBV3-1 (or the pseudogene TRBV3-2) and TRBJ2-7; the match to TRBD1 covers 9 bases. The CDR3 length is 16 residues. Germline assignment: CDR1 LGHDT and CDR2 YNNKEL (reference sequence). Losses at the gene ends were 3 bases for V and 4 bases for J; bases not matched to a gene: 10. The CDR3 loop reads CASSQTQGALGYEQYF. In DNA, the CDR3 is TGTGCCAGCAGCCAGACACAGGGGGCGCTTGGTTACGAGCAGTACTTC.

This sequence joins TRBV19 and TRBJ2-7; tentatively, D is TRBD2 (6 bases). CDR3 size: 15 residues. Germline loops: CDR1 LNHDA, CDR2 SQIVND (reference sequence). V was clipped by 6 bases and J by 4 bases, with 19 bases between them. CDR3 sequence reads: CASRPVWGEQYEQYF. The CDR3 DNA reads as TGTGCCAGTAGGCCAGTGTGGGGGGAGCAGTACGAGCAGTACTTC.